This T cell receptor beta chain was captured by sequencing in a study of T cell responses to AZD1222 COVID-19 vaccine. Study findings and constraints: Most donors were white British, females outnumbered males, and clonal diversity was possibly underestimated. Researchers report vaccine-associated CD4 TCRs spanning spike, with dominance at 160-218 and 743-854. Among those given AZD1222, only 5 to 7 were seropositive at baseline.

The germline gives CDR1 SGHDT, CDR2 YYEEEE. This CDR3 is built from 14 residues. Trimming pared 4 bases from V and 5 bases from J, leaving 12 bases between. Profiling relied on immunoSEQ multiplex PCR, and the TCRdb table lists in-frame clones only, not all of them. Here the sample spans 110,000 to 150,000 clones, roughly 93% being singletons. About this clone itself: Its antigen is not known.

Doses given second, at about 4 or about 12 weeks, were pooled. The chain combines TRBV5-6 with TRBJ2-2; no definite D call. This sample comprised peripheral blood, obtained 28 days after the second AZD1222 dose. This clonotype originated in an adult who received the AZD1222 COVID-19 vaccine. The CDR3 coding sequence is TGTGCCAGCAGCCTCTACCAGGCTACCGGGGAGCTGTTTTTT. Amino acid sequence: CASSLYQATGELFF.